The next 27 T cell receptor beta chains were all read from a single sample in a study of blood T cell repertoires in COVID-19 (dated by TCRdb to the early 2020s). Receptor libraries were prepared by the immunoSEQ multiplex PCR assay. In its TCRdb copy, this immuneACCESS table keeps in-frame sequences only and misses some clones. Where compared with another copy, unresolved V genes explain less than half of these, and the others have no known cause. Present in this sample are tens of thousands of clones, roughly four fifths of which were seen just once. About 35% of the sample lies in the top ten. Sequenced: peripheral blood. These receptors all stem from a man between 65 and 85 years old with acute or convalescent COVID-19.

The chain combines TRBV11-1 with TRBJ1-2, with 7 bases matching TRBD1. Germline values: CDR1 SGHAT, CDR2 FQDESV (reference sequence). CDR3 size: 13 residues. Trimming took 5 bases from V and 6 from J; bases not matched to a gene: 6. The CDR3 region is CASSAQGWDGYTF. The CDR3 coding sequence is TGTGCCAGCAGCGCACAGGGGTGGGATGGCTACACCTTC.

The chain carries TRBV7-8 and TRBJ2-1; TRBD1 matches at 11 bases. Germline CDR1 and CDR2: SGHVS and FQNEAQ. This CDR3 region has 17 residues. Unmatched junction bases numbered 14, after V lost 5 bases and J lost 8 bases. The CDR3 DNA sequence: TGTGCCAGCAGCCCAGGGCGTTGGACAGGGGGCAGGGATGAGCAGTTCTTC. Protein sequence: CASSPGRWTGGRDEQFF.

V is TRBV6-5 and J is TRBJ1-6; TRBD1 is a possible D gene (6 bases). This CDR3 has 15 amino acids. Germline lookup yields CDR1 MNHEY and CDR2 SVGAGI. V was trimmed by 8 bases and J by 8 bases, leaving 19 bases between them. CDR3 coding DNA: TGTGCCAGCCAGGGTCCTGGACAGCTTGATTCACCCCTCCACTTT. Amino acids: CASQGPGQLDSPLHF.

The chain has TRBV5-1 and TRBJ1-2, with 7 bases that match TRBD1. Germline assignment: CDR1 SGHRS and CDR2 YFSETQ. The CDR3 runs 14 residues. V lost 4 bases, J lost 4 bases, and 7 bases stayed unmatched. The CDR3 DNA sequence: TGCGCCAGCAGCGTGACGGGACAGTCCTATGGCTACACCTTC. Encoded protein: CASSVTGQSYGYTF.

The gene calls are TRBV28 and TRBJ2-7, with TRBD2 as a possible D gene (6 bases). The CDR3 covers 15 residues. The germline V and J ends were trimmed by 10 bases and 0 bases, with 19 bases remaining between them. Germline V gene lookup returns CDR1 MDHEN and CDR2 SYDVKM. CDR3 bases: TGTGCCACCAAGCCTACGGGGAGGAGCTCCTACGAGCAGTACTTC. Its translation: CATKPTGRSSYEQYF.

This clone was observed a handful of times. This chain links TRBV19 with TRBJ2-1, with D possibly matching TRBD1 (5 bases). Per the germline V gene, CDR1 is LNHDA and CDR2 is SQIVND (reference sequence). Trimming cost V 2 bases and J 5 bases, with 19 bases left between them. There are 17 residues in the CDR3. CDR3 protein: CASSIRAAGAGHNEQFF. DNA for the CDR3: TGTGCCAGTAGTATAAGGGCCGCTGGGGCAGGCCACAATGAGCAGTTCTTC.

The V gene is TRBV11-3, the J gene TRBJ2-2; TRBD1 agrees at 9 bases. CDR1 SGHNT and CDR2 YENEEA come from the germline V gene. Germline trimming cut 3 bases from V and 2 bases from J; bases unmatched to any gene: 1. The CDR3 loop spans 15 amino acids. The CDR3 loop reads CASSLGQGNTGELFF. CDR3 coding DNA: TGTGCCAGCAGCTTGGGACAGGGTAACACCGGGGAGCTGTTTTTT.

The rearrangement joins TRBV5-1 to TRBJ2-5, with 10 bases lining up with TRBD2. CDR3 length: 15 residues. J was trimmed by 2 bases and V by 4 bases; bases with no gene match: 5. CDR1 and CDR2 (germline): SGHRS, YFSETQ. The CDR3 sequence: CASSARAGGQETQYF. Here the CDR3 DNA reads TGCGCCAGCAGCGCCAGAGCGGGGGGGCAAGAGACCCAGTACTTC.

The chain is built from TRBV7-2 and TRBJ2-1; TRBD2 is a possible D gene (5 bases). The V end lost 8 bases, the J end lost 4 bases, and 6 bases lay between the germline ends. The CDR3 totals 11 residues. Per germline, CDR1 SGHTA and CDR2 FQGNSA. Here the CDR3 reads CASEGYNEQFF. CDR3 sequence (DNA): TGTGCCAGCGAGGGTTACAATGAGCAGTTCTTC.

V and J are TRBV5-3 and TRBJ2-2; 7 positions match TRBD1. TRBV5-3 is an ORF for which the function is uncertain. The CDR3 is 16 residues long. V shed 4 bases and J 5 bases; nucleotides not matched to a gene: 11. In nucleotides, the CDR3 is TGTGCCAGAAGCGAAAGACAGGGACCTATAACCGGGGAGCTGTTTTTT. It is translated as CARSERQGPITGELFF.

The chain carries TRBV6-1 and TRBJ2-5; TRBD2 matches 7 bases. The CDR3 spans 15 residues. The V gene's germline CDR1 is MNHNS and CDR2 SASEGT. Trimming took 2 bases from V and 4 from J; bases not matched to a gene: 7. CDR3 sequence (DNA): TGTGCCAGCAGTGAAAATCCGGGAGGACTAGAGACCCAGTACTTC. This codes for CASSENPGGLETQYF.

The chain is built from TRBV30 and TRBJ2-7, with 9 bases that match TRBD2. After removal of 1 base from V and 0 bases from J, the junction contained 7 bases not matched to a gene. The CDR3 length is 16 residues. CDR1 GTSNPN and CDR2 SVGIG come from the germline V gene (reference sequence). In nucleotides, the CDR3 is TGTGCCTGGAGTGGGGCTAGCGGGAAGGACTCCTACGAGCAGTACTTC. The encoded protein is CAWSGASGKDSYEQYF.

The V gene is TRBV5-6, the J gene TRBJ1-5, with 10 bases that match TRBD1. V lost 4 bases to trimming and J lost 6 bases; unmatched junction nucleotides: 7. From germline, CDR1 is SGHDT and CDR2 YYEEEE. This CDR3 is 15 amino acids long. CDR3 in DNA: TGTGCCAGCAGCGCCGGGACAGGGGTTATTCAGCCCCAGCATTTT. Its protein product is CASSAGTGVIQPQHF.

This sequence joins TRBV28 and TRBJ2-7; D perhaps matches TRBD2 (6 bases). The CDR3 is made up of 15 amino acids. Trimming stripped 4 bases from V and 2 bases from J, with 15 bases between. Germline V CDR1 and CDR2: MDHEN, SYDVKM. The CDR3 DNA follows: TGTGCCAGCAGTTGGGAAGCGGGCAACACCTACGAGCAGTACTTC. Translated, it gives CASSWEAGNTYEQYF.

Ten or more counts support this clone. The chain is built from TRBV7-9 and TRBJ2-1; 12 bases line up with TRBD1. Germline V gene lookup returns CDR1 SEHNR and CDR2 FQNEAQ (reference sequence). The junction had 6 bases not matched to a gene; V was cut back by 7 bases and J by 5 bases. CDR3 size: 15 residues. CDR3: CASTSGTGGHNEQFF. CDR3 DNA sequence: TGTGCCAGCACCTCAGGGACAGGGGGCCACAATGAGCAGTTCTTC. The full variable domain, with the rest looked up from reference TRBV7-9 and TRBJ2-1, is DTGVSQNPRHKITKRGQNVTFRCDPISEHNRLYWYRQTLGQGPEFLTYFQNEAQLEKSRLLSDRFSAERPKGSFSTLEIQRTEQGDSAMYLCASTSGTGGHNEQFFGPGTRLTVL.

The rearrangement links TRBV19 to TRBJ2-3, with 7 bases aligning to TRBD2. The CDR3 loop spans 14 amino acids. CDR1 is LNHDA and CDR2 is SQIVND in the germline V gene (reference sequence). The V segment lost 3 bases and the J segment 4 bases; nucleotides outside the gene matches: 4. CDR3 DNA: TGTGCCAGTAGTATTGGCGGGAGTGCAGATACGCAGTATTTT. It yields the protein CASSIGGSADTQYF. The entire variable domain, with the rest obtained from reference TRBV19 and TRBJ2-3, is as follows: DGGITQSPKYLFRKEGQNVTLSCEQNLNHDAMYWYRQDPGQGLRLIYYSQIVNDFQKGDIAEGYSVSREKKESFPLTVTSAQKNPTAFYLCASSIGGSADTQYFGPGTRLTVL.

The rearrangement links TRBV20-1 to TRBJ1-4, with a possible D match to TRBD1 (5 bases). Germline-derived CDR1 and CDR2 are DFQATT and SNEGSKA (reference sequence). The CDR3 is made up of 14 amino acids. V lost 3 bases, J lost 12 bases, and 20 bases lay in between. CDR3 in DNA: TGCAGTGCTAGTGGGGCCATGGGGCTTAGGGAACTGTTTTTT. It yields the protein CSASGAMGLRELFF.

The chain couples TRBV7-3 to TRBJ2-7; 11 positions match TRBD1. The junction had 3 bases not matched to a gene; V was cut back by 5 bases and J by 6 bases. There are 13 residues in the CDR3. The germline V gene encodes CDR1 SGHTA and CDR2 FQGTGA. The CDR3 DNA is TGTGCCAGCAGCCCGGGGACAGGGGGCGAGCAGTACTTC. Its translation is CASSPGTGGEQYF.

In this sample, this clone turned up once. The chain carries TRBV4-3 and TRBJ2-2; D not certain. V lost 7 bases and J 2 bases, leaving 17 bases between the germline ends. Per germline, CDR1 LGHNA and CDR2 YSLEER. The CDR3 is 16 residues long. The CDR3 bases are TGCGCCAGCAACCTCGATGGCCCAAGTAACACCGGGGAGCTGTTTTTT. It translates to CASNLDGPSNTGELFF.

The table lists this clone with a few counts. The CDR3 sequence: CASSLGGMSSGNTIYF. CDR3 sequence (DNA): TGTGCCAGCAGCTTGGGCGGGATGAGCTCTGGAAACACCATATATTTT. V gene TRBV5-5 combines with J gene TRBJ1-3; D is unclear. V shed 0 bases and J shed 0 bases, with 10 bases lying between them. This CDR3 is 16 amino acids long. Germline values: CDR1 SGHKS, CDR2 YYEKEE (reference sequence).

This rearrangement joins TRBV19 to TRBJ1-5; 9 bases are shared with TRBD1. Trimming at V came to 6 bases and at J to 7 bases, leaving 13 bases not matched to a gene. Germline loops: CDR1 LNHDA, CDR2 SQIVND (reference sequence). The CDR3 extends over 16 amino acids. The CDR3 loop reads CASRLRRDRVLQPQHF. CDR3 DNA sequence: TGTGCCAGTAGGTTGCGCCGGGACAGGGTGTTGCAGCCCCAGCATTTT.

DNA for the CDR3: TGTGCCAGCAGCTTAGGGACCGCCGGGAGTGAAAAACTGTTTTTT. Translating it yields CASSLGTAGSEKLFF. This chain joins TRBV7-2 and TRBJ1-4, with no clear D. The length of the CDR3 is 15 residues. Germline-derived CDR1 and CDR2 are SGHTA and FQGNSA. Trimming shortened V by 1 base and J by 7 bases, and 13 bases separated the two germline ends.

This sequence joins TRBV20-1 and TRBJ1-5; possible D gene TRBD1, 6 bases. The V end lost 3 bases, the J end lost 7 bases, and 13 bases lay between the germline ends. The germline gives CDR1 DFQATT, CDR2 SNEGSKA (reference sequence). This CDR3 comprises 13 residues. The CDR3 reads CSASSGGGQPQHF. The DNA of the CDR3 is TGCAGTGCTAGTTCGGGGGGCGGGCAGCCCCAGCATTTT.

This clone has a handful of counts. This rearrangement joins TRBV5-1 to TRBJ1-3; TRBD1 matches at 7 bases. Germline-derived CDR1 and CDR2 are SGHRS and YFSETQ. The length of the CDR3 is 15 residues. V lost 0 bases and J lost 5; bases outside the gene matches: 5. This CDR3 is CASSLEQGTRNTIYF. CDR3 in DNA: TGCGCCAGCAGCTTGGAACAGGGGACCAGAAACACCATATATTTT.

The chain uses TRBV18 and TRBJ1-6, with D uncertain. With 3 bases removed from V and 0 bases from J, the gap between germline ends came to 12 bases. CDR1 and CDR2 (germline): KGHSH, LQKENI. The length of the CDR3 is 17 residues. CDR3 nucleotide sequence: TGTGCCAGCTCACCGCTCAACCCGCGCTCCTATAATTCACCCCTCCACTTT. The encoded protein is CASSPLNPRSYNSPLHF.

The chain carries TRBV2 and TRBJ2-7; 16 bases match TRBD2. V lost 6 bases to trimming and J lost 1 base; unmatched junction nucleotides: 6. CDR3 length: 17 amino acids. Germline CDR1 reads SNHLY; CDR2 reads FYNNEI. The CDR3 here is CASRGTSGRARSYEQYF. CDR3 nucleotides: TGTGCCAGCAGGGGGACTAGCGGGAGGGCCAGGTCCTACGAGCAGTACTTC.

This clone was picked up a small number of times. The CDR3: CASILTGRSNYGYTF. In DNA, the CDR3 is TGTGCCAGCATTTTGACAGGGAGATCTAACTATGGCTACACCTTC. The V gene is TRBV6-5, the J gene TRBJ1-2; TRBD1 aligns across 7 bases. Germline CDR1 reads MNHEY; CDR2 reads SVGAGI. The J segment lost 0 bases and the V segment lost 7 bases, leaving 8 bases of the junction unmatched. The CDR3 is 15 residues long.